Listed below are T cell receptor beta chains from one sample, sequenced in a study of OX40 agonist ivuxolimab in advanced cancers. TCRdb keeps only in-frame clones here, not all; method: immunoSEQ multiplex PCR. This sample yields tens of thousands of clones, of which approximately 84% are seen a single time; over 50% belongs to the top ten. Sequencing used CD4+ or CD8+ T cells sorted from blood, obtained in a trial of the OX40 agonist ivuxolimab. The receptors shown here come from an adult with an advanced solid tumor such as melanoma, head and neck, liver or kidney cancer. CDR3s include the opening cysteine and the closing phenylalanine or tryptophan.

CDR3: CASSIVAGHNEQFF
J: TRBJ2-1
length: 14
V: TRBV19

CDR3: CNPSGITEAFF
J: TRBJ1-1
length: 11
V: TRBV20-1

CDR3: CASSYNRRGQSNYGYTF
J: TRBJ1-2
length: 17
V: TRBV5-1

CDR3: CASSLAELNQQYF
J: TRBJ2-7
length: 13
V: TRBV5-1

CDR3: CASSGINQPQHF
J: TRBJ1-5
length: 12
V: TRBV27

CDR3: CASTPWGEGTDTQYF
J: TRBJ2-3
length: 15
V: TRBV7-6

CDR3: CSAGGGTEAFF
J: TRBJ1-1
length: 11
V: TRBV20-1

CDR3: CASSLKRDYEQYF
J: TRBJ2-7
length: 13
V: TRBV27

CDR3: CASSVEGEPWTDTQYF
J: TRBJ2-3
length: 16
V: TRBV9

CDR3: CASSHLGLADYNEQFF
J: TRBJ2-1
length: 16
V: TRBV27